The present T cell receptor (beta chain) was sequenced within a study of T cell repertoires in cytomegalovirus infection. Looking at the study overall: Indications of both CMV infection and matching HLA type were provided by public TCR beta signatures.

Via MiXCR, TCRdb re-called the reads, giving one row per CDR3 protein. The sample carries roughly 180,000 distinct CDR3 sequences, about a sixth recorded once. Study-level points and caveats: What dominated the ex vivo response were HLA-C-restricted CMV-specific TCR beta clonotypes. Identification of carriers of CMV plus the relevant HLA was performed using cumulative public TCR beta family frequency.

This clonotype has a handful of counts. Its antigen remains unknown. The ends were cut back, 1 base at V and 3 bases at J, with 10 bases in the middle. The CDR3 is 15 residues long. Germline V gene data show CDR1 as MDHEN and CDR2 as SYDVKM. The receptor's source is a human donor in good health (CMV status not recorded). Some clones in this sample may be carry-over from other donors' samples. What was sequenced was CD8+ T cells from PBMCs. The gene calls are TRBV28 and TRBJ1-5; D remains unclear. CDR3 amino acids: CASSLSAENNQPQHF. The CDR3 coding sequence is TGTGCCAGCAGTTTATCGGCAGAGAACAATCAGCCCCAGCATTTT.